This T cell receptor beta chain emerged from a study of blood T cell repertoires in COVID-19. TCRdb keeps only in-frame clones here, not all; method: immunoSEQ multiplex PCR. Of about 210,000 clones in the sample, 75% to 85% were seen once. V lost 4 bases, J lost 2 bases, and 9 bases stayed unmatched. This CDR3 comprises 15 residues. Germline V gene data show CDR1 as SGHNT and CDR2 as YYREEE (reference sequence). The specimen sequenced was peripheral blood. The chain uses TRBV5-4 and TRBJ2-7, with 7 bases lining up with TRBD1. The receptor comes from a man aged 45-65 years with active or convalescent COVID-19. CDR3 in amino acids: CASSLSLTGTYEQYF. CDR3 in DNA: TGTGCCAGCAGCCTAAGCCTGACAGGGACCTACGAGCAGTACTTC.